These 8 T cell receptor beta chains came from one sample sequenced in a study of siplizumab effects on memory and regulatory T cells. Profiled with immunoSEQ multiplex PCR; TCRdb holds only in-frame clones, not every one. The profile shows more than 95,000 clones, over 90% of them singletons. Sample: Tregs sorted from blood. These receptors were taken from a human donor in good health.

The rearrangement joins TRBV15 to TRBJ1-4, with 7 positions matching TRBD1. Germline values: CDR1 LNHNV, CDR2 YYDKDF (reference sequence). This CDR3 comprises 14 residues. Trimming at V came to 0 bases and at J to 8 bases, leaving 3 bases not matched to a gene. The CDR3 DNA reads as TGTGCCACCAGCAGAGATAGGGGGCGGGAAAAACTGTTTTTT. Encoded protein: CATSRDRGREKLFF.

The CDR3 nucleotides are TGTGCCAGCAGCTTAGAAGGACATGGAAAGGGAAAACTGTTTTTT. Amino acids: CASSLEGHGKGKLFF. This chain connects TRBV11-2 to TRBJ1-4, with D maybe TRBD1 (5 bases). The CDR3 covers 15 residues. Trimming removed 0 bases at V and 10 bases at J, with 15 bases between. CDR1 and CDR2 (germline): SGHAT, FQNNGV.

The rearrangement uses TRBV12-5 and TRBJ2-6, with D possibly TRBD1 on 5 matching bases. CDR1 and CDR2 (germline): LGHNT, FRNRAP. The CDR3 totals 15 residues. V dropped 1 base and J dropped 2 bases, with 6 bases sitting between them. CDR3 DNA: TGTGCTAGTGGTTTGGGCAGGGCTGGGGCCAACGTCCTGACTTTC. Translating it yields CASGLGRAGANVLTF.

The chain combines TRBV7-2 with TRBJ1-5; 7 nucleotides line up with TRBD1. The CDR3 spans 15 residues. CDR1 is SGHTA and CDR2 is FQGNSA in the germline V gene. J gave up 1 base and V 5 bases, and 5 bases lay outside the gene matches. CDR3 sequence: CASSEQGLSNQPQHF. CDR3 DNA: TGTGCCAGCAGCGAACAGGGGCTGAGCAATCAGCCCCAGCATTTT.

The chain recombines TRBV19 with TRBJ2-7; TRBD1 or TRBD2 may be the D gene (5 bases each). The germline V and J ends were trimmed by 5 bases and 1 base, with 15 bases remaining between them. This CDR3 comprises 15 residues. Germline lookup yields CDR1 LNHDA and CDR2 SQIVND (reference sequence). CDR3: CASSRRGRESYEQYF. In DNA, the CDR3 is TGTGCCAGTAGTCGACGGGGCAGGGAATCCTACGAGCAGTACTTC.

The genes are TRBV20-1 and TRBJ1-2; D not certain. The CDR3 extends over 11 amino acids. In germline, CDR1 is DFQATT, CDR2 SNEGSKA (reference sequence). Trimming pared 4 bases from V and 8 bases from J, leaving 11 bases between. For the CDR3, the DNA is TGCAGTGCTACCCGGGCGCACGGCTACACCTTC. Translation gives CSATRAHGYTF.

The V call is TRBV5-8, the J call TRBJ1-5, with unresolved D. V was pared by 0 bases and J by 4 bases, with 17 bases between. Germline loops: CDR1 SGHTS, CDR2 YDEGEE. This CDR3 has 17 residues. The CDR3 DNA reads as TGTGCCAGCAGCTTGGGGAAGCCCGGAATAGGGAATCAGCCCCAGCATTTT. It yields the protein CASSLGKPGIGNQPQHF.

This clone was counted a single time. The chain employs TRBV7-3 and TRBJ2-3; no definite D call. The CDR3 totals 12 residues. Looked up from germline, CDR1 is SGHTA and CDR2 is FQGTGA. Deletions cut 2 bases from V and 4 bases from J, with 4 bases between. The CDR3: CASSLGADTQYF. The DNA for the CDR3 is TGTGCCAGCAGCTTAGGGGCAGATACGCAGTATTTT.